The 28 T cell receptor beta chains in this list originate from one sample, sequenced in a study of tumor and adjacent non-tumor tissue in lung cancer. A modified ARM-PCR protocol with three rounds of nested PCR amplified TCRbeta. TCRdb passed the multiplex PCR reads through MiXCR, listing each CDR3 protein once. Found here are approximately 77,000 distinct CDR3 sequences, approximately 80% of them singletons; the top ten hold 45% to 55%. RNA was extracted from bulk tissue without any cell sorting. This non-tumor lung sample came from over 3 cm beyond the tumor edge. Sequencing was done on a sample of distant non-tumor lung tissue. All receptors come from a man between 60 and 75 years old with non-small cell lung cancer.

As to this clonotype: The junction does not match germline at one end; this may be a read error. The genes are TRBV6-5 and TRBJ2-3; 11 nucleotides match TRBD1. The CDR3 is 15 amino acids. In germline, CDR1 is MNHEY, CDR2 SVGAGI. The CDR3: CASSRDRGGTDTRYF. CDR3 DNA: TGTGCCAGCAGCCGGGACAGGGGGGGCACAGATACGCGGTATTTT.

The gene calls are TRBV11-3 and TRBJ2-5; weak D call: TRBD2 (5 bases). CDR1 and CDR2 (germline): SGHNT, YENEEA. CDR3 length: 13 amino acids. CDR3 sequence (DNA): TGTTCTAGCAGCTTTACCTGGGAAGAGACCCAGTACTTC. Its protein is CSSSFTWEETQYF.

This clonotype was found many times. CDR3: CASSVGVYNEQFF. The DNA for the CDR3 is TGCGCCAGCAGTGTTGGAGTCTACAATGAGCAGTTCTTC. This chain connects TRBV10-1 to TRBJ2-1; D is uncertain. The V and J ends lost 4 bases and 3 bases respectively, with 7 bases between them. This CDR3 has 13 amino acids. The germline gives CDR1 WNHNN, CDR2 SYGVQD (reference sequence).

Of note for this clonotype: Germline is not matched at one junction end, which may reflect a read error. The CDR3 reads CDSSSIGGETQYF. The CDR3 coding sequence is TGTGACAGCAGTTCTATAGGGGGAGAGACCCAGTACTTC. The V call is TRBV11-2, the J call TRBJ2-5; D is perhaps TRBD1 (6 bases). Germline lookup yields CDR1 SGHAT and CDR2 FQNNGV. CDR3 size: 13 residues.

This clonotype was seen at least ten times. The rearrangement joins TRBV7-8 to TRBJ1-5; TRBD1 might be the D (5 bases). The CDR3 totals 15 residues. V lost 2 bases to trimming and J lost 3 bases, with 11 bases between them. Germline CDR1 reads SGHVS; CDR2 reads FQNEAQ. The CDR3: CASSLTKGDNQPQHF. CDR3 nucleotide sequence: TGTGCCAGCAGCTTAACCAAAGGGGACAATCAGCCCCAGCATTTT.

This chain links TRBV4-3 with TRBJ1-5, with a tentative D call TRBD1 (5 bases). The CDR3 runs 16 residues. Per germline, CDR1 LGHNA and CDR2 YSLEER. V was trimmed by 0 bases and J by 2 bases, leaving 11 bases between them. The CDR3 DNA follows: TGCGCCAGCAGCCAAGAACACAGGTTTGGCAATCAGCCCCAGCATTTT. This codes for CASSQEHRFGNQPQHF.

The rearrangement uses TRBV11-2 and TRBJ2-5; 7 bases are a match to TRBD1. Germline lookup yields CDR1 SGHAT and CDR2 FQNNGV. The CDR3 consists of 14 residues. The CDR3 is CGRSSGQVQETQYF. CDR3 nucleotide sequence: TGTGGCAGAAGCTCTGGACAGGTGCAAGAGACCCAGTACTTC.

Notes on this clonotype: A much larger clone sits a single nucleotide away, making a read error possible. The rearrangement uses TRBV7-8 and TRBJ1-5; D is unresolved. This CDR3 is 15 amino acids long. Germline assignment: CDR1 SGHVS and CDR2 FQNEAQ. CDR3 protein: CASSLALTGNQPQQF. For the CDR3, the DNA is TGTGCCAGCAGCTTAGCGCTTACGGGGAATCAGCCCCAGCAATTT.

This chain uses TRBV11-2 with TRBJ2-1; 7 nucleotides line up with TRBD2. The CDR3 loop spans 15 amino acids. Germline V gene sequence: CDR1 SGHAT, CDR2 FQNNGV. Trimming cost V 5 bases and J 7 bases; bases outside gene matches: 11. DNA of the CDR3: TGTGCCAGCAGCCCCTGGACTAGTGTAAGGAATGAGCAGTTCTTC. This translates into CASSPWTSVRNEQFF.

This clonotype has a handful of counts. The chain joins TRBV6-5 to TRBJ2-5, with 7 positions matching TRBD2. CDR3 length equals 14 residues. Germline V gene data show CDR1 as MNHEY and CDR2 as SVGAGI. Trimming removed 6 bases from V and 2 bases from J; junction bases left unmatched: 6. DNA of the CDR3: TGTGCCAGCAGCCGTGAGCGGGGTCAAGAGACCCAGTACTTC. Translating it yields CASSRERGQETQYF.

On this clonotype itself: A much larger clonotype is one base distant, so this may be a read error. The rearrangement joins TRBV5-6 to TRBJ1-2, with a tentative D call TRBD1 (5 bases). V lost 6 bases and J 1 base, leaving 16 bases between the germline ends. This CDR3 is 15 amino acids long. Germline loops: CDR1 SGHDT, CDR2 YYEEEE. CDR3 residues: CASNSGDGINYGYTF. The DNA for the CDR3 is TGTGCCAGCAACTCCGGGGACGGAATTAACTATGGCTACACCTTC. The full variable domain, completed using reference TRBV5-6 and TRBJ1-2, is DAGVTQSPTHLIKTRGQQVTLRCSPKSGHDTVSWYQQALGQGPQFIFQYYEEEERQRGNFPDRFSGHQFPNYSSELNVNALLLGDSALYLCASNSGDGINYGYTFGSGTRLTVV.

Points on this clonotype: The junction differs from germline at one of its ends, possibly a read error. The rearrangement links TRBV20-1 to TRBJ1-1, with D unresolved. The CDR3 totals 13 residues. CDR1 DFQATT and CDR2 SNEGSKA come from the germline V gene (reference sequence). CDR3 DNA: TGCAGTGCTAGATCATGTCAGAAGACTGAAGCCTTCTTT. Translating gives CSARSCQKTEAFF.

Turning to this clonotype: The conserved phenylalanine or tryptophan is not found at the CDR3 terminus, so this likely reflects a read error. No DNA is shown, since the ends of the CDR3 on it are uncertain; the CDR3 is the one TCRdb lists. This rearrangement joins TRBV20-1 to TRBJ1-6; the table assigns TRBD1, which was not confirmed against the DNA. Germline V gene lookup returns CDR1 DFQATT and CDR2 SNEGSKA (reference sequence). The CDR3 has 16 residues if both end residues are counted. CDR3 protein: CSAERLGDRGNSPIHI.

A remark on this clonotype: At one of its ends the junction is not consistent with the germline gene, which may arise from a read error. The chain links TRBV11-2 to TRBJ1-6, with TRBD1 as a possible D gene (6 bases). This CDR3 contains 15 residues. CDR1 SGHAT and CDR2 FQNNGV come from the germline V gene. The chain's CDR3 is CASSLLGDNNSPFHF. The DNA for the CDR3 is TGTGCCAGCAGCTTATTAGGGGACAATAATTCACCCTTCCACTTT.

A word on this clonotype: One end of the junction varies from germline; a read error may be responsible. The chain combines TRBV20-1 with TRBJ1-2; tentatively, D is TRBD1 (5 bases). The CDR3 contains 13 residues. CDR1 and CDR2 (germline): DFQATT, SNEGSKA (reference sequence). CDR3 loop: CNAVPGTSNGYTF. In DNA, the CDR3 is TGCAATGCTGTCCCAGGGACTTCTAATGGCTACACCTTC.

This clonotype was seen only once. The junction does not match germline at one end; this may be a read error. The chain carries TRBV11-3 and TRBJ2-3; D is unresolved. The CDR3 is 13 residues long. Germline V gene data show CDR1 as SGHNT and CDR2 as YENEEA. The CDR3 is CAGSFRAADTQYF. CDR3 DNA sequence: TGTGCCGGCAGCTTTCGCGCGGCAGATACGCAGTATTTT.

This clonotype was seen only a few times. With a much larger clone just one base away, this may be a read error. The CDR3 DNA sequence: TGTGCCAGCAGTTCGGGACTAGCGGGGAGGTACCAAGAGACCCACTACTTC. This sequence encodes CASSSGLAGRYQETHYF. The chain recombines TRBV6-1 with TRBJ2-5, with 13 nucleotides matching TRBD2. Germline CDR1 MNHNS, CDR2 SASEGT. The CDR3 has 17 residues.

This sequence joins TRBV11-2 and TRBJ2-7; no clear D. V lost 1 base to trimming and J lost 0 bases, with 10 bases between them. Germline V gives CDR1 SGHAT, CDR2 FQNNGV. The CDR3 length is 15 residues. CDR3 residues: CASSLGPEDSYEQYF. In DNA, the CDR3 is TGTGCCAGCAGCTTAGGCCCAGAGGACTCCTACGAGCAGTACTTC.

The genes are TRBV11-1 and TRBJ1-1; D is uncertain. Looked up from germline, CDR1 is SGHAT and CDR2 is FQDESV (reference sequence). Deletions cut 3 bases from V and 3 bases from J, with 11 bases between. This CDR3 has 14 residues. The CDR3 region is CASSFLTGDTEAFF. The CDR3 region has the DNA TGTGCCAGCAGCTTTCTCACGGGCGACACTGAAGCTTTCTTT.

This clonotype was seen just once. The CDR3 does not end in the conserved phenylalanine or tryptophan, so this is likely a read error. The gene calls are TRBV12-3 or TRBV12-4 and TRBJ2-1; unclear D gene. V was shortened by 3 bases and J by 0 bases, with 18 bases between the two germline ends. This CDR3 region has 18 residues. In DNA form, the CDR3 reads TGTGCCAGCAGTTTTCTTCCGACTGGCCAGAACTCCTACAATGAGCAGTTCATC. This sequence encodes CASSFLPTGQNSYNEQFI.

In nucleotides, the CDR3 is TGTGCCAGCAGCGCGGACAGGGGGCATTCCTACAATGAGCAGTTCTTC. Protein: CASSADRGHSYNEQFF. The chain couples TRBV25-1 to TRBJ2-1; 11 nucleotides match TRBD1. The germline gives CDR1 MGHDK, CDR2 SYGVNS. This CDR3 is 16 amino acids long. V gave up 6 bases and J gave up 1 base; unmatched junction bases: 5.

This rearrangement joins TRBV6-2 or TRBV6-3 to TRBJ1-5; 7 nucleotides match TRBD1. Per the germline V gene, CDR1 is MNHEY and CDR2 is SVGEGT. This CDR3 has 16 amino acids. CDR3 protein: CISRRQGQSGNQPQHF. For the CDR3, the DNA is TGTATCAGCAGGCGACAGGGACAAAGCGGTAATCAGCCCCAGCATTTT.

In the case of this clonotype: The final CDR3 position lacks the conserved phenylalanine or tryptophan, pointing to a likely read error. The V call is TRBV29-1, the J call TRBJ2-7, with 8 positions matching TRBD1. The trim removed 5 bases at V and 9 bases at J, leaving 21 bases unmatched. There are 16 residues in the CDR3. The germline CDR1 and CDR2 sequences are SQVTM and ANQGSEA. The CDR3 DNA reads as TGCAGCGTTCAAACCCGGACAGGGTGTGAAGAAGACGTGCAGTACTTA. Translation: CSVQTRTGCEEDVQYL.

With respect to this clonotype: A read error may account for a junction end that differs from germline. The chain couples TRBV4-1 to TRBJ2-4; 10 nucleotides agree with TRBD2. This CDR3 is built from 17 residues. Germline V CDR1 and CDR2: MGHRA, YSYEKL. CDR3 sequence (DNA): TGCGCCAGCAGCCAAGAAGGGTTAGCGGGGGGTCGCGACATTCAGCATTTC. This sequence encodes CASSQEGLAGGRDIQHF.

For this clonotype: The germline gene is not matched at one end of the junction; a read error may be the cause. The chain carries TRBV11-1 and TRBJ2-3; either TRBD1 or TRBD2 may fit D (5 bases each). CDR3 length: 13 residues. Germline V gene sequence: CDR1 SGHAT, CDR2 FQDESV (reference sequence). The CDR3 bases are TGTACCAGCGGACATACTAGCACAGATACGCAGTATTTT. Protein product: CTSGHTSTDTQYF.

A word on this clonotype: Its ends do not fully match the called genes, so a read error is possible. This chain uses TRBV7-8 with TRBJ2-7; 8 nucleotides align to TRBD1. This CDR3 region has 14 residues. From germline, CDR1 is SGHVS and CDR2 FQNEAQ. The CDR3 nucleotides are TGTACCAGCAGCTGGGAGGACAGGGCGTACGAGCAATACTTC. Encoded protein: CTSSWEDRAYEQYF. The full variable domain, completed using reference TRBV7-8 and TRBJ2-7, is GAGVSQSPRYKVAKRGQDVALRCDPISGHVSLFWYQQALGQGPEFLTYFQNEAQLDKSGLPSDRFFAERPEGSVSTLKIQRTQQEDSAVYLCTSSWEDRAYEQYFGPGTRLTVT.

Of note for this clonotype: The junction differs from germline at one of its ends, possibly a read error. In DNA form, the CDR3 reads TGTGCCAACAGTTATGAGTGGGGCGGGGACTACGAGCAGTACTTC. This sequence encodes CANSYEWGGDYEQYF. This chain links TRBV6-5 with TRBJ2-7, with D perhaps TRBD2 (6 bases). CDR3 length: 15 residues. The germline CDR1 and CDR2 sequences are MNHEY and SVGAGI.

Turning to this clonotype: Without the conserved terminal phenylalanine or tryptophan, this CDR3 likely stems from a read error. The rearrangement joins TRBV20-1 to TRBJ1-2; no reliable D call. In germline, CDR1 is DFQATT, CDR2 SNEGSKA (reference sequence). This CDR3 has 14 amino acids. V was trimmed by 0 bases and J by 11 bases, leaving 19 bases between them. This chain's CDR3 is CSARDRTGLQGYTL. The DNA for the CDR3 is TGCAGTGCTAGAGATCGGACGGGCCTTCAAGGTTACACCTTA.